A selection of T cell receptor beta chains follows, all from one sample in a study of control samples from healthy donors and cancer patients. Assay: immunoSEQ multiplex PCR; the TCRdb copy retains only in-frame clones and omits some. Of around 110,000 clones in the sample, 88% were seen once. The sequenced sample was blood. The receptors come from a woman in her 70s in good health. CDR3s include the opening cysteine and the closing phenylalanine or tryptophan. Each record gives: D gene, V gene, J gene, CDR3 protein, CDR3 DNA. A D gene is named only where the DNA matches it firmly.

D gene: -
V gene: TRBV28
J gene: TRBJ2-7
CDR3 protein: CASTPGQGEQYF
CDR3 DNA: TGTGCCAGCACCCCCGGTCAGGGCGAGCAGTACTTC

D gene: TRBD1
V gene: TRBV24-1
J gene: TRBJ1-2
CDR3 protein: CATSVGTGGTF
CDR3 DNA: TGTGCCACCAGTGTTGGGACAGGGGGCACCTTC

D gene: TRBD2
V gene: TRBV7-2
J gene: TRBJ2-1
CDR3 protein: CASSRTSGGGNEQFF
CDR3 DNA: TGTGCCAGCAGCCGGACTAGCGGGGGGGGTAATGAGCAGTTCTTC

D gene: -
V gene: TRBV18
J gene: TRBJ1-1
CDR3 protein: CASSPETTNTEAFF
CDR3 DNA: TGTGCCAGCTCACCCGAGACAACGAACACTGAAGCTTTCTTT

D gene: -
V gene: TRBV29-1
J gene: TRBJ1-4
CDR3 protein: CSSQEKLFF
CDR3 DNA: TGCAGCTCCCAGGAAAAACTGTTTTTT

D gene: TRBD1
V gene: TRBV5-6
J gene: TRBJ1-2
CDR3 protein: CASSSGLRQGLYF
CDR3 DNA: TGTGCCAGCAGCTCGGGACTAAGACAGGGCCTTTACTTC

D gene: TRBD2
V gene: TRBV24-1
J gene: TRBJ2-7
CDR3 protein: CATSDRGTSGGQGRQYF
CDR3 DNA: TGTGCCACCAGTGATCGGGGGACTAGCGGGGGCCAGGGGAGGCAGTACTTC

D gene: -
V gene: TRBV29-1
J gene: TRBJ1-1
CDR3 protein: CTTWEGENTEAFF
CDR3 DNA: TGCACCACATGGGAGGGGGAGAACACTGAAGCTTTCTTT

D gene: TRBD2
V gene: TRBV7-9
J gene: TRBJ2-5
CDR3 protein: CASSEAGLAGQETQYF
CDR3 DNA: TGTGCCAGCAGCGAAGCGGGACTAGCGGGGCAAGAGACCCAGTACTTC

D gene: -
V gene: TRBV2
J gene: TRBJ1-5
CDR3 protein: CASSEKLPNQPQHF
CDR3 DNA: TGTGCCAGCAGTGAAAAGTTACCTAATCAGCCCCAGCATTTT